This T cell receptor beta chain was obtained from a study of shared clonotypes between healthy human individuals. The sorted-subset replicate PCRs were given 150 to 250 ng DNA, which is about 29,000 T cell genomes. In the original analysis: Junction-only immunoSEQ data arrived without quality scores, meaning filtering differed. Sequenced by immunoSEQ multiplex PCR; TCRdb stores in-frame clones only, minus some. Clonal size and the V and J genes are those of that table, whereas D and trimming came from the DNA. The sample contains about 980,000 clones, 76% of which appear only once. The TCR comes from a man between 18 and 29 years old in good health. Material for sequencing was memory CD4+ T cells sorted from blood. As for subset: CD45RA-negative fraction.

In nucleotides, the CDR3 is TGCGCCAGCAGCTTGTCCTCAGGCGAACGGGATGGCTACACCTTC. Protein: CASSLSSGERDGYTF. The chain couples TRBV5-1 to TRBJ1-2, with D unclear. Germline V CDR1 and CDR2: SGHRS, YFSETQ. The CDR3 contains 15 residues. The V end lost 1 base, the J end lost 6 bases, and 16 bases lay between the germline ends.